The 28 T cell receptor beta chains below all came from one sample that was sequenced in a study of monozygotic twins with inflammatory bowel disease. TCRdb reprocessed the 5' RACE reads; each CDR3 protein has one entry and no DNA is given. Listed are approximately 380,000 distinct CDR3 sequences; 2.5% to 3% falls within the top ten. Sequences were obtained from blood. The receptors stem from a human donor with ulcerative colitis or Crohn's disease, or a healthy co-twin of an affected twin (not recorded which).

The chain couples TRBV3-1 to TRBJ1-5. Germline loops: CDR1 LGHDT, CDR2 YNNKEL (reference sequence). This CDR3 is built from 13 residues. This CDR3 reads CASSQGVNQPQHF.

This sequence joins TRBV20-1 and TRBJ1-1; the D gene TCRdb calls, TRBD1, cannot be checked with no DNA. Germline V gene data show CDR1 as DFQATT and CDR2 as SNEGSKA (reference sequence). CDR3 length equals 12 residues. The CDR3 region is CSASGGNTEAFF.

The chain couples TRBV9 to TRBJ2-7; TCRdb calls TRBD1, which cannot be checked without DNA. The germline gives CDR1 SGDLS, CDR2 YYNGEE. The CDR3 runs to 15 residues. The CDR3 here is CASSTRDGKTYEQYF. The full variable domain, rest sourced from reference TRBV9 and TRBJ2-7, is DSGVTQTPKHLITATGQRVTLRCSPRSGDLSVYWYQQSLDQGLQFLIQYYNGEERAKGNILERFSAQQFPDLHSELNLSSLELGDSALYFCASSTRDGKTYEQYFGPGTRLTVT.

The V gene is TRBV2, the J gene TRBJ1-5; TCRdb picks TRBD1, but there is no DNA to check that call. Germline V lookup: CDR1 SNHLY, CDR2 FYNNEI. CDR3 size: 15 residues. The CDR3: CASSEEVTAYQPQHF.

The CDR3 protein is CASSYSGDSGNTIYF. The J gene is TRBJ1-3, the V gene TRBV6-5. The CDR3 is 15 residues long. Per the germline V gene, CDR1 is MNHEY and CDR2 is SVGAGI.

This chain links TRBV6-2 or TRBV6-3 with TRBJ2-3; the TRBD1 assignment by TCRdb is unverifiable without DNA. This CDR3 contains 16 residues. CDR1 and CDR2 (germline): MNHEY, SVGEGT. The CDR3 sequence is CASSSRGRGRSDTQYF.

V is TRBV4-1 and J is TRBJ1-1. CDR1 is MGHRA and CDR2 is YSYEKL in the germline V gene. The CDR3 sequence is 14 residues long. CDR3 loop: CASSQEAGNTEAFF.

V gene TRBV20-1 combines with J gene TRBJ1-4; TCRdb names TRBD1, which stays unverified in the absence of DNA. The CDR3 is 14 residues long. Germline assignment: CDR1 DFQATT and CDR2 SNEGSKA (reference sequence). This CDR3 is CSARDRTGNEKLFF.

The V and J genes are TRBV11-3 and TRBJ2-2; no DNA is available, so the TRBD1 call from TCRdb remains unchecked. The CDR3 has 17 amino acids. Germline CDR1 is SGHNT and CDR2 is YENEEA. Here the CDR3 reads CASSNFRDRGQVGELFF.

The gene calls are TRBV7-3 and TRBJ2-5; the D call of TRBD1 rests on TCRdb alone, since no DNA is present to check it. Germline CDR1 and CDR2: SGHTA and FQGTGA. This CDR3 is 17 amino acids long. CDR3 sequence: CASSLTGDGFNQETQYF.

The V gene is TRBV5-5, the J gene TRBJ2-1. Germline values: CDR1 SGHKS, CDR2 YYEKEE (reference sequence). This CDR3 has 14 amino acids. CDR3 amino acids: CASSLGRANNEQFF.

V and J are TRBV4-3 and TRBJ1-1; TCRdb proposes TRBD1, but this gene call is untestable without DNA. The CDR3 is 17 amino acids. Germline V lookup: CDR1 LGHNA, CDR2 YSLEER. CDR3 amino acids: CASSQDAQGARGTEAFF.

This chain links TRBV5-1 with TRBJ1-4. Germline-derived CDR1 and CDR2 are SGHRS and YFSETQ. The CDR3 has 13 residues. The CDR3 reads CASSRTEGEKLFF.

The CDR3 loop is CSARIPSNQPQHF. V gene TRBV20-1 combines with J gene TRBJ1-5. Germline loops: CDR1 DFQATT, CDR2 SNEGSKA (reference sequence). The CDR3 extends over 13 amino acids.

The chain has TRBV5-1 and TRBJ2-1; absent DNA, TCRdb's TRBD1 call cannot be checked. Germline V lookup: CDR1 SGHRS, CDR2 YFSETQ. CDR3 length: 14 residues. The CDR3 loop reads CASSSGQGAGEQFF.

V is TRBV6-2 or TRBV6-3 and J is TRBJ1-1. CDR1 is MNHEY, CDR2 SVGEGT, per germline. The CDR3 totals 12 residues. CDR3 region: CASSYADTEAFF.

CDR3 sequence: CASEHPGDNEQFF. The chain recombines TRBV7-7 with TRBJ2-1; TCRdb lists TRBD1, though no DNA is available to test this call. Germline V gene lookup returns CDR1 SSHAT and CDR2 FNYEAQ (reference sequence). The CDR3 extends over 13 amino acids.

CDR3 amino acids: CASRDRHSGNTIYF. The chain has TRBV28 and TRBJ1-3; TCRdb picks TRBD1, but there is no DNA to check that call. The CDR3 runs to 14 residues. The V gene's germline CDR1 is MDHEN and CDR2 SYDVKM.

The chain combines TRBV14 with TRBJ2-7; TCRdb proposes TRBD1, but this gene call is untestable without DNA. The germline CDR1 and CDR2 sequences are SGHDN and FVKESK. CDR3 length equals 16 residues. CDR3 loop: CASSHGRQGVRYEQYF.

The V call is TRBV5-1, the J call TRBJ2-1; there is no DNA to check the TCRdb D call of TRBD2. From germline, CDR1 is SGHRS and CDR2 YFSETQ. The CDR3 spans 20 residues. The CDR3 here is CASSRPLGTSGGALVNEQFF. The variable domain in full, with the rest retrieved from reference TRBV5-1 and TRBJ2-1, is KAGVTQTPRYLIKTRGQQVTLSCSPISGHRSVSWYQQTPGQGLQFLFEYFSETQRNKGNFPGRFSGRQFSNSRSEMNVSTLELGDSALYLCASSRPLGTSGGALVNEQFFGPGTRLTVL.

The chain joins TRBV11-1 to TRBJ2-5; TCRdb's assignment of TRBD1 cannot be checked, as there is no DNA. The CDR3 is made up of 18 amino acids. Per germline, CDR1 SGHAT and CDR2 FQDESV (reference sequence). CDR3 in amino acids: CASSTGQGGRLGQETQYF.

This chain uses TRBV7-2 with TRBJ2-3; lacking DNA, the TRBD2 call made by TCRdb goes unchecked. The germline V gene has CDR1 SGHTA and CDR2 FQGNSA. This CDR3 is 14 amino acids long. The CDR3 region is CASSRSGSTDTQYF.

CDR3: CASSLHGNQPQHF. The rearrangement joins TRBV12-3 or TRBV12-4 to TRBJ1-5. The CDR3 totals 13 residues.

This chain joins TRBV6-5 and TRBJ2-7; TCRdb's D call of TRBD1 is untestable without DNA. Germline V gene sequence: CDR1 MNHEY, CDR2 SVGAGI. The length of the CDR3 is 15 residues. CDR3 protein: CASSYSSKPGYEQYF.

J is TRBJ1-5 and V is TRBV2. The CDR3 is made up of 13 amino acids. The germline gives CDR1 SNHLY, CDR2 FYNNEI. CDR3 loop: CASSDREGQPQHF.

V gene TRBV7-2 combines with J gene TRBJ2-5; with no DNA, the TCRdb D assignment of TRBD2 cannot be verified. Germline lookup yields CDR1 SGHTA and CDR2 FQGNSA. The CDR3 covers 23 residues. The chain's CDR3 is CASSGIEVLRTSGVRGYQETQYF.

The chain has TRBV5-1 and TRBJ2-1; without DNA, the TCRdb call of TRBD2 cannot be checked. The CDR3 extends over 17 amino acids. CDR1 is SGHRS and CDR2 is YFSETQ in the germline V gene. The CDR3 sequence is CASSLEGRGGTYNEQFF.

The chain employs TRBV4-2 and TRBJ2-3; without DNA, the TCRdb call of TRBD2 cannot be checked. CDR3 length: 17 amino acids. Germline lookup yields CDR1 LGHNA and CDR2 YNFKEQ. The CDR3 sequence: CASSQDPFSGGANTQYF.